These 25 T cell receptor beta chains were all obtained from the same sample, sequenced in a study of blood T cell repertoires in COVID-19. Profiling relied on immunoSEQ multiplex PCR, and the TCRdb table lists in-frame clones only, not all of them. The profile shows some 420,000 clones, roughly nine tenths of them singletons. The sequenced sample was PBMCs or T cells enriched from blood (not recorded which). These receptors came from a man aged 25 to 45 who had recovered from COVID-19.

This clone has just one count. This chain uses TRBV4-1 with TRBJ1-1, with D possibly matching TRBD1 (5 bases). V lost 1 base to trimming and J lost 0 bases, with 15 bases between them. Per germline, CDR1 MGHRA and CDR2 YSYEKL. The CDR3 totals 17 residues. The CDR3 loop reads CASSQVLQGGMNTEAFF. In DNA form, the CDR3 reads TGCGCCAGCAGCCAAGTTTTGCAGGGCGGGATGAACACTGAAGCTTTCTTT.

This clone was detected once. The rearrangement joins TRBV11-3 to TRBJ2-2; tentatively, D is TRBD1 (6 bases). The CDR3 contains 15 residues. V lost 5 bases, J lost 0 bases, and 10 bases lay in between. Germline V gives CDR1 SGHNT, CDR2 YENEEA. The CDR3 sequence: CASSRQGTNTGELFF. In nucleotides, the CDR3 is TGTGCCAGCAGCCGTCAGGGGACGAACACCGGGGAGCTGTTTTTT.

This clone was counted once. V gene TRBV7-9 combines with J gene TRBJ2-3, with 10 bases identical to TRBD2. This CDR3 has 15 residues. Germline V gives CDR1 SEHNR, CDR2 FQNEAQ (reference sequence). Unmatched junction bases numbered 3, after V lost 2 bases and J lost 4 bases. In DNA form, the CDR3 reads TGTGCCAGCAGCTTACAAGCGGGAGGGGCAGATACGCAGTATTTT. This translates into CASSLQAGGADTQYF.

The chain combines TRBV30 with TRBJ1-3, with no clear D. The CDR3 is 13 residues long. Germline CDR1 and CDR2: GTSNPN and SVGIG (reference sequence). V lost 2 bases and J 4 bases, leaving 9 bases between the germline ends. CDR3 sequence: CAWSSGQGNTIYF. The DNA for the CDR3 is TGTGCCTGGAGTTCAGGTCAGGGAAACACCATATATTTT.

The chain combines TRBV7-2 with TRBJ2-1, with TRBD1 matching over 7 bases. The germline gives CDR1 SGHTA, CDR2 FQGNSA. The trim removed 4 bases at V and 3 bases at J, leaving 6 bases unmatched. This CDR3 comprises 15 residues. The chain's CDR3 is CASSSQGSHYNEQFF. The CDR3 nucleotides are TGTGCCAGCAGCTCACAGGGGTCCCACTACAATGAGCAGTTCTTC.

The chain recombines TRBV29-1 with TRBJ2-7; D perhaps matches TRBD1 (6 bases). Germline lookup yields CDR1 SQVTM and CDR2 ANQGSEA. Trimming took 0 bases from V and 3 from J, leaving 15 bases between them. This CDR3 region has 15 residues. Written as DNA, the CDR3 is TGCAGCGTTGAAGAGGCCAGAGGACAGAGCTACGAGCAGTACTTC. Translated: CSVEEARGQSYEQYF.

The chain uses TRBV7-9 and TRBJ1-4; TRBD1 aligns across 10 bases. CDR1 and CDR2 (germline): SEHNR, FQNEAQ (reference sequence). The CDR3 has 15 residues. The V segment lost 5 bases and the J segment 4 bases; nucleotides outside the gene matches: 4. CDR3 DNA sequence: TGTGCCAGCAGCCCTAGGACAGGGGGTAATGAAAAACTGTTTTTT. Translation: CASSPRTGGNEKLFF.

On this clone: The sample holds other DNA sequences that translate to the same CDR3. The chain uses TRBV7-2 and TRBJ2-1; D call uncertain. Germline V lookup: CDR1 SGHTA, CDR2 FQGNSA. The V end was cut by 9 bases, the J end by 0 bases, with 9 bases between. There are 13 residues in the CDR3. This CDR3 reads CASSLSSYNEQFF. Written as DNA, the CDR3 is TGTGCCAGTTCTCTGAGCTCCTACAATGAGCAGTTCTTC. Complete variable domain (other parts from reference TRBV7-2 and TRBJ2-1): GAGVSQSPSNKVTEKGKDVELRCDPISGHTALYWYRQSLGQGLEFLIYFQGNSAPDKSGLPSDRFSAERTGGSVSTLTIQRTQQEDSAVYLCASSLSSYNEQFFGPGTRLTVL.

This chain uses TRBV2 with TRBJ2-1, with 12 bases aligning to TRBD2. This CDR3 is built from 19 residues. Looked up from germline, CDR1 is SNHLY and CDR2 is FYNNEI. V shed 0 bases, J shed 2 bases, and the junction held 8 bases outside the gene matches. DNA of the CDR3: TGTGCCAGCAGTGAAGCGGCTAGCGGGAGGGCCCCTCCCTACAATGAGCAGTTCTTC. As protein: CASSEAASGRAPPYNEQFF.

The chain uses TRBV9 and TRBJ2-7; 7 positions match TRBD2. The ends lost 3 bases at V and 3 bases at J; junction bases unmatched: 6. This CDR3 spans 14 amino acids. Per germline, CDR1 SGDLS and CDR2 YYNGEE. CDR3 protein: CASSAGLVSYEQYF. CDR3 bases: TGTGCCAGCAGCGCCGGACTAGTAAGCTACGAGCAGTACTTC.

The chain recombines TRBV19 with TRBJ2-7, with D tentatively TRBD2 (5 bases). The V and J ends lost 3 bases and 3 bases respectively, with 15 bases between them. The CDR3 length is 15 residues. Germline CDR1 is LNHDA and CDR2 is SQIVND (reference sequence). CDR3 nucleotides: TGTGCCAGTAGTATGAGGGTTGCCCCCCTCTACGAGCAGTACTTC. This encodes CASSMRVAPLYEQYF.

The chain joins TRBV5-1 to TRBJ1-6; TRBD1 aligns across 7 bases. V dropped 4 bases and J dropped 5; count of bases not matched to a gene: 3. The CDR3 is 14 amino acids. Germline CDR1 and CDR2: SGHRS and YFSETQ. CDR3 loop: CASSLDRDNSPLHF. The CDR3 bases are TGCGCCAGCAGCCTAGACAGGGATAATTCACCCCTCCACTTT.

The chain links TRBV28 to TRBJ2-4, with 11 bases that match TRBD2. This CDR3 has 13 residues. CDR1 is MDHEN and CDR2 is SYDVKM in the germline V gene. Trimming at V came to 6 bases and at J to 7 bases, leaving 2 bases not matched to a gene. The DNA of the CDR3 is TGTGCCAGCAGGCCTAGCGGGAGGAACATTCAGTACTTC. Encoded protein: CASRPSGRNIQYF.

The chain links TRBV19 to TRBJ1-4; D is perhaps TRBD1 (5 bases). CDR3 size: 14 residues. CDR1 and CDR2 (germline): LNHDA, SQIVND (reference sequence). Trimming took off 5 bases at V and 6 bases at J, with 13 bases between the two ends. The chain's CDR3 is CASSPGTGDEKLFF. For the CDR3, the DNA is TGTGCCAGTAGTCCTGGGACGGGAGATGAAAAACTGTTTTTT. The full variable domain, rest sourced from reference TRBV19 and TRBJ1-4, is DGGITQSPKYLFRKEGQNVTLSCEQNLNHDAMYWYRQDPGQGLRLIYYSQIVNDFQKGDIAEGYSVSREKKESFPLTVTSAQKNPTAFYLCASSPGTGDEKLFFGSGTQLSVL.

The chain carries TRBV7-9 and TRBJ1-6, with D perhaps TRBD1 (6 bases). With 0 bases removed from V and 12 bases from J, the gap between germline ends came to 18 bases. The CDR3 has 16 amino acids. Germline assignment: CDR1 SEHNR and CDR2 FQNEAQ (reference sequence). CDR3 sequence reads: CASSLAQQGERKPLHF. CDR3 sequence (DNA): TGTGCCAGCAGCTTAGCGCAACAGGGAGAGAGAAAACCCCTCCACTTT.

The chain employs TRBV25-1 and TRBJ2-5; D is uncertain. This CDR3 has 14 residues. CDR1 and CDR2 from the germline V gene are MGHDK and SYGVNS. The V end was cut by 2 bases, the J end by 0 bases, with 7 bases between. This CDR3 is CASSETTYQETQYF. Written as DNA, the CDR3 is TGTGCCAGCAGTGAAACAACGTACCAAGAGACCCAGTACTTC.

The chain recombines TRBV5-1 with TRBJ1-2; 8 bases map to TRBD1. The V and J ends lost 0 bases and 5 bases, in that order; junction bases with no gene match: 3. The CDR3 has 14 amino acids. Germline V gives CDR1 SGHRS, CDR2 YFSETQ. DNA for the CDR3: TGCGCCAGCAGCTTGGACAGGGGGAGATATGGCTACACCTTC. Translating it yields CASSLDRGRYGYTF. Complete variable domain (other parts from reference TRBV5-1 and TRBJ1-2): KAGVTQTPRYLIKTRGQQVTLSCSPISGHRSVSWYQQTPGQGLQFLFEYFSETQRNKGNFPGRFSGRQFSNSRSEMNVSTLELGDSALYLCASSLDRGRYGYTFGSGTRLTVV.

CDR3 in amino acids: CASIELQGNEQYF. The DNA of the CDR3 is TGTGCCAGCATCGAACTACAGGGAAACGAGCAGTACTTC. The gene calls are TRBV28 and TRBJ2-7, with D perhaps TRBD1 (6 bases). The V gene lost 7 bases and the J gene lost 5 bases, with 15 bases spanning the gap. Germline CDR1 and CDR2: MDHEN and SYDVKM. The CDR3 loop spans 13 amino acids. The variable domain in full, completed from reference TRBV28 and TRBJ2-7, reads DVKVTQSSRYLVKRTGEKVFLECVQDMDHENMFWYRQDPGLGLRLIYFSYDVKMKEKGDIPEGYSVSREKKERFSLILESASTNQTSMYLCASIELQGNEQYFGPGTRLTVT.

The J gene is TRBJ2-7, the V gene TRBV18; 9 bases match TRBD1. The J segment lost 6 bases and the V segment lost 6 bases, leaving 6 bases of the junction unmatched. The CDR3 is 13 residues long. Looked up from germline, CDR1 is KGHSH and CDR2 is LQKENI. The CDR3 protein is CASSWTGDREQYF. The CDR3 DNA sequence: TGTGCCAGCTCCTGGACAGGGGACCGCGAGCAGTACTTC.

The chain is built from TRBV5-1 and TRBJ2-1; possible D gene TRBD1, 5 bases. Per the germline V gene, CDR1 is SGHRS and CDR2 is YFSETQ. CDR3 size: 13 residues. V lost 1 base and J lost 6, with 8 bases in between. CDR3 protein: CASSLSGSNEQFF. CDR3 DNA sequence: TGCGCCAGCAGCTTGTCAGGGTCCAATGAGCAGTTCTTC. The whole variable domain, filled in from reference TRBV5-1 and TRBJ2-1, reads KAGVTQTPRYLIKTRGQQVTLSCSPISGHRSVSWYQQTPGQGLQFLFEYFSETQRNKGNFPGRFSGRQFSNSRSEMNVSTLELGDSALYLCASSLSGSNEQFFGPGTRLTVL.

This sequence joins TRBV9 and TRBJ1-1; D call uncertain. The V end lost 1 base, the J end lost 4 bases, and 11 bases lay between the germline ends. The CDR3 has 14 amino acids. Germline lookup yields CDR1 SGDLS and CDR2 YYNGEE. The CDR3 DNA reads as TGTGCCAGCAGCGTAACAGAAGGAGGCACTGAAGCTTTCTTT. Translation gives CASSVTEGGTEAFF.

This chain uses TRBV7-3 with TRBJ2-2; tentatively, D is TRBD2 (6 bases). In germline, CDR1 is SGHTA, CDR2 FQGTGA. V was shortened by 5 bases and J by 6 bases, with 13 bases between the two germline ends. CDR3 length: 14 residues. Here the CDR3 DNA reads TGTGCCAGCAGCCTCTCGACTAGTCCCGGGGAGCTGTTTTTT. As protein: CASSLSTSPGELFF.

The chain carries TRBV11-2 and TRBJ1-2; D may be TRBD1 (5 bases). V lost 5 bases and J lost 0, with 10 bases in between. The CDR3 runs 14 residues. Germline V gene lookup returns CDR1 SGHAT and CDR2 FQNNGV. For the CDR3, the DNA is TGTGCCAGCAGCAAGACAGACACTAACTATGGCTACACCTTC. Translation: CASSKTDTNYGYTF.

The chain employs TRBV3-1 (or the pseudogene TRBV3-2) and TRBJ1-5; D perhaps matches TRBD1 (6 bases). V was trimmed by 4 bases and J by 5 bases, leaving 15 bases between them. Germline values: CDR1 LGHDT, CDR2 YNNKEL (reference sequence). This CDR3 comprises 15 residues. CDR3 sequence (DNA): TGTGCCAGCAGCCGATCCGGGACAAGAGATCAGCCCCAGCATTTT. It specifies CASSRSGTRDQPQHF.

In its sample, this clone was seen a few times. The J gene is TRBJ2-1, the V gene TRBV19; 7 nucleotides agree with TRBD2. Losses at the gene ends were 5 bases for V and 0 bases for J; bases not matched to a gene: 10. CDR1 LNHDA and CDR2 SQIVND come from the germline V gene (reference sequence). CDR3 length equals 17 residues. The chain's CDR3 is CASSPLGGSGSYNEQFF. The CDR3 nucleotides read TGTGCCAGTAGTCCGCTGGGCGGGAGTGGCTCCTACAATGAGCAGTTCTTC.